This T cell receptor (beta chain) is from a study of T cells in women clearing cervical HPV infection. The protocol was immunoSEQ multiplex PCR, while the TCRdb copy is restricted to in-frame clones and leaves out a portion. This table lists fewer than 30,000 clones. CDR3 length: 13 amino acids. Trimming took off 2 bases at V and 7 bases at J, with 12 bases between the two ends. In germline, CDR1 is SGHDT, CDR2 YYEEEE. Dot-blot hybridization genotyped cervical HPV amplified with MY09/MY11 PCR. Overall study results and limits: T-cell numbers per sample were unknown and may explain richness differences. A classifier using richness and V gene abundances reached an AUC of around 0.78.

A word on this clone: Its antigen is not identified. Read coverage stops 3 residues before the CDR3 terminus; the germline J gene supplies the remainder. The identical CDR3 is also encoded by other nucleotide sequences in the sample.

This rearrangement joins TRBV5-6 to TRBJ1-1, with a tentative D call TRBD1 (5 bases). The sequenced sample was blood buffy coat. The TCR was taken from a woman between 18 and 69 years old with a cervical HPV16 infection that either progressed to CIN3+ or cleared (not recorded which). The sequenced part of the CDR3 DNA is TGTGCCAGCAGCTTTCCTGACAGCGTTGAA. Its protein is CASSFPDSVE. The entire CDR3 sequence reads CASSFPDSVEAFF.